The text below deals with one TCR beta chain. Its target is not known. Germline V CDR1 and CDR2: MDHEN, SYDVKM. Trimming stripped 2 bases from V and 1 base from J, with 8 bases between. The CDR3 is made up of 14 amino acids. Prior to sequencing, the ViraFEST assay stimulated PBMC with viral peptide pools, which expanded the antigen-specific CD4+ T cells. Subsequent to a culture period of 10 to 11 days, CD4+ T cells were isolated. Researchers reported culturing 2.1 million or so PBMC in each well, adding about 9.5 IU/ml IL-2 and roughly 10 ug/ml peptides. The sample belongs to a study of vaccination effects on CD4 cells after COVID-19. TCRdb keeps only in-frame clones here, not all; method: immunoSEQ multiplex PCR. The data contain 15,000 or so clones, approximately 82% of them seen just once; the ten biggest clones take up around 25%.

The TCR originated in a human donor who received a COVID-19 vaccine. This chain links TRBV28 with TRBJ1-1, with D possibly being TRBD1 (5 bases). Specimen: CD4+ T cells from PBMCs cultured with HCoV-229E spike peptides, collected before COVID-19 vaccination. The CDR3: CASSLAGKNTEAFF. Here the CDR3 DNA reads TGTGCCAGCAGTTTAGCAGGGAAGAACACTGAAGCTTTCTTT.